The T cell receptor beta chain under discussion was sequenced for a study of early T cells in non-severe SARS-CoV-2 infection. Overall study context: Sequenced bulk RNA came from whole blood that was unsorted, and chains were unpaired. Study-wide points: VDJdb matching skewed toward anti-spike CD8 responses, missing private and CD4 specificities.

Unique molecular identifiers were affixed to single, distinct cDNA molecules. MiXCR, applied by TCRdb to the 5' RACE reads, yields one record per CDR3 protein. The sample includes around 67,000 distinct CDR3 sequences, under 15% of them seen just once. Ten or more counts support this clonotype. The antigen is unknown. The sample consisted of whole blood. This TCR derives from an adult who was a healthcare worker with PCR-confirmed SARS-CoV-2 infection or an uninfected control (not recorded which).

The chain's CDR3 is CASTERAKRTDTQYF. CDR3 nucleotides: TGTGCCAGCACCGAACGGGCTAAGAGGACAGATACGCAGTATTTT. This chain links TRBV6-2 or TRBV6-3 with TRBJ2-3; D is undetermined. CDR1 is MNHEY, CDR2 SVGEGT, per germline. The CDR3 totals 15 residues. Trimming stripped 7 bases from V and 3 bases from J, with 17 bases between.